A selection of T cell receptor beta chains follows, all from one sample in a study of blood T cell repertoires in COVID-19. This table comes from immunoSEQ multiplex PCR, and its TCRdb copy is limited to in-frame clones, with some not included. The data show about 380,000 clones, with about 85% seen just once and around 3.4% held by the top ten. Sequenced: peripheral blood. The receptors originated from a woman between 18 and 29 years old with acute or convalescent COVID-19. Both conserved end residues are part of each CDR3. D genes are given only for firm matches. Rows may omit the clone size; those that give it use once, few, many or a size class.

clone_size: NA; cdr3_length: 13; d_call: NA; j_call: TRBJ1-1; v_call: TRBV29-1; cdr3_nt: TGCAGCGCGTGGACAACGGACGCCTCTCCGGCTTTCTTT; cdr3_aa: CSAWTTDASPAFF
clone_size: NA; cdr3_length: 14; d_call: TRBD1; j_call: TRBJ2-7; v_call: TRBV4-1; cdr3_nt: TGCGCCAGCAGCCAGGGACAGTCCTCTTACGAGCAGTACTTC; cdr3_aa: CASSQGQSSYEQYF
clone_size: once; cdr3_length: 12; d_call: NA; j_call: TRBJ1-4; v_call: TRBV19; cdr3_nt: TGTGCCAGTAGTATCGCGGGGGAAAAACTGTTTTTT; cdr3_aa: CASSIAGEKLFF
clone_size: NA; cdr3_length: 17; d_call: TRBD2; j_call: TRBJ2-1; v_call: TRBV12-5; cdr3_nt: TGTGCTAGTGGTTTGAGAGCTAGCGGGAGGCTCTACAATGAGCAGTTCTTC; cdr3_aa: CASGLRASGRLYNEQFF
clone_size: NA; cdr3_length: 17; d_call: TRBD1; j_call: TRBJ1-3; v_call: TRBV28; cdr3_nt: TGTGCCAGCAGTCCCTACCCCGGACAGGGATTACGAAACACCATATATTTT; cdr3_aa: CASSPYPGQGLRNTIYF
clone_size: once; cdr3_length: 14; d_call: TRBD1; j_call: TRBJ1-2; v_call: TRBV24-1; cdr3_nt: TGTGCCACCAGTGATCGGGGACAGAGCTATGGCTACACCTTC; cdr3_aa: CATSDRGQSYGYTF
clone_size: NA; cdr3_length: 14; d_call: NA; j_call: TRBJ1-2; v_call: TRBV5-1; cdr3_nt: TGCGCCAGCAGCTTGTTGGTAGAAAACTATGGCTACACCTTC; cdr3_aa: CASSLLVENYGYTF
clone_size: NA; cdr3_length: 13; d_call: NA; j_call: TRBJ1-1; v_call: TRBV6-1; cdr3_nt: TGTGCCAGCAGTGAAGATGAGGACACTGAAGCTTTCTTT; cdr3_aa: CASSEDEDTEAFF
clone_size: NA; cdr3_length: 17; d_call: TRBD2; j_call: TRBJ2-2; v_call: TRBV5-6; cdr3_nt: TGTGCCAGCAGCTATCGCGGACTAGCGGGATATACCGGGGAGCTGTTTTTT; cdr3_aa: CASSYRGLAGYTGELFF
clone_size: once; cdr3_length: 17; d_call: NA; j_call: TRBJ1-3; v_call: TRBV3-1/TRBV3-2; cdr3_nt: TGTGCCAGCAGCCAAGATCTGTGGGGGCGCAGAGGAAACACCATATATTTT; cdr3_aa: CASSQDLWGRRGNTIYF
clone_size: NA; cdr3_length: 13; d_call: TRBD1; j_call: TRBJ1-2; v_call: TRBV6-5; cdr3_nt: TGTGCCAGCAGTAGGGACAGGATGTATGGCTACACCTTC; cdr3_aa: CASSRDRMYGYTF
clone_size: NA; cdr3_length: 16; d_call: NA; j_call: TRBJ1-2; v_call: TRBV2; cdr3_nt: TGTGCCAGCAGTCCCTCCATAATACCTACCGTAAATGGCTACACCTTC; cdr3_aa: CASSPSIIPTVNGYTF
clone_size: NA; cdr3_length: 15; d_call: TRBD1; j_call: TRBJ1-2; v_call: TRBV24-1; cdr3_nt: TGTGCCACCAGTGATTCACAGGGGGCTAGTGATGGCTACACCTTC; cdr3_aa: CATSDSQGASDGYTF
clone_size: NA; cdr3_length: 15; d_call: TRBD2; j_call: TRBJ2-1; v_call: TRBV7-9; cdr3_nt: TGTGCCAGCACCCCCGGCGGGGGGGGCTACAATGAGCAGTTCTTC; cdr3_aa: CASTPGGGGYNEQFF
clone_size: few; cdr3_length: 15; d_call: NA; j_call: TRBJ2-1; v_call: TRBV11-2; cdr3_nt: TGTGCCAGCAGCCGTTCCGTGAGCTCCTACAATGAGCAGTTCTTC; cdr3_aa: CASSRSVSSYNEQFF
clone_size: NA; cdr3_length: 12; d_call: NA; j_call: TRBJ1-2; v_call: TRBV25-1; cdr3_nt: TGTGCCAGCAGTGAAGAGTCCTATGGCTACACCTTC; cdr3_aa: CASSEESYGYTF
clone_size: NA; cdr3_length: 15; d_call: TRBD1; j_call: TRBJ1-1; v_call: TRBV18; cdr3_nt: TGTGCCAGCTCACCAGAGGGACAGAAGTGGGGTCTGGCTTTCTTT; cdr3_aa: CASSPEGQKWGLAFF
clone_size: NA; cdr3_length: 19; d_call: NA; j_call: TRBJ1-1; v_call: TRBV19; cdr3_nt: TGTGCCAGTAGTATAGATCTCAATTTACAGCGGATCTTTGTCACTGAAGCTTTCTTT; cdr3_aa: CASSIDLNLQRIFVTEAFF
clone_size: NA; cdr3_length: 15; d_call: TRBD2; j_call: TRBJ2-1; v_call: TRBV24-1; cdr3_nt: TGTGCCACCAGTGCTTGGACTAGCGGTATCAATGAGCAGTTCTTC; cdr3_aa: CATSAWTSGINEQFF
clone_size: NA; cdr3_length: 15; d_call: NA; j_call: TRBJ2-4; v_call: TRBV4-1; cdr3_nt: TGCGCCAGCAGCCAAGATCAGGCAGGGTTGAACATTCAGTACTTC; cdr3_aa: CASSQDQAGLNIQYF
clone_size: NA; cdr3_length: 14; d_call: TRBD1; j_call: TRBJ2-7; v_call: TRBV28; cdr3_nt: TGTGCCACCAGACTTGGGACAGGGGACCACGAGCAGTACTTC; cdr3_aa: CATRLGTGDHEQYF
clone_size: NA; cdr3_length: 12; d_call: TRBD1; j_call: TRBJ1-1; v_call: TRBV6-6; cdr3_nt: TGTGCCAGCAGCTACGGGGGACAGGGGGCTTTCTTT; cdr3_aa: CASSYGGQGAFF
clone_size: few; cdr3_length: 18; d_call: NA; j_call: TRBJ2-3; v_call: TRBV21-1; cdr3_nt: TGTGCCAGCAGCAAAGACCCCGGGACAGGGGGCGCGACAGATACGCAGTATTTT; cdr3_aa: CASSKDPGTGGATDTQYF
clone_size: NA; cdr3_length: 14; d_call: NA; j_call: TRBJ1-1; v_call: TRBV9; cdr3_nt: TGTGCCAGCAGCGTCGGACTCACGAACACTGAAGCTTTCTTT; cdr3_aa: CASSVGLTNTEAFF
clone_size: few; cdr3_length: 16; d_call: TRBD1; j_call: TRBJ1-5; v_call: TRBV5-1; cdr3_nt: TGCGCCAGCAGCCTCGACCCGACAGGGGCAAATCAGCCCCAGCATTTT; cdr3_aa: CASSLDPTGANQPQHF
clone_size: NA; cdr3_length: 16; d_call: TRBD2; j_call: TRBJ2-3; v_call: TRBV11-2; cdr3_nt: TGTGCCAGCAGCTTACCCCGGGAGGTAAGCACAGATACGCAGTATTTT; cdr3_aa: CASSLPREVSTDTQYF
clone_size: NA; cdr3_length: 15; d_call: TRBD1; j_call: TRBJ2-5; v_call: TRBV28; cdr3_nt: TGTGCCAGCAGAATCGCCCCGGGACAGCAAGAGACCCAGTACTTC; cdr3_aa: CASRIAPGQQETQYF
clone_size: NA; cdr3_length: 14; d_call: NA; j_call: TRBJ1-6; v_call: TRBV2; cdr3_nt: TGTGCCAGCAGCCAGGAGGGAAATAATTCACCCCTCCACTTT; cdr3_aa: CASSQEGNNSPLHF
clone_size: NA; cdr3_length: 16; d_call: NA; j_call: TRBJ1-6; v_call: TRBV3-1/TRBV3-2; cdr3_nt: TGTGCCAGCAGCCGGACAACGAGCTCCTATAATTCACCCCTCCACTTT; cdr3_aa: CASSRTTSSYNSPLHF
clone_size: NA; cdr3_length: 13; d_call: NA; j_call: TRBJ1-2; v_call: TRBV12-3/TRBV12-4; cdr3_nt: TGTGCCAGCAGTTTAACAGTTTTTGATGGCTACACCTTC; cdr3_aa: CASSLTVFDGYTF
clone_size: once; cdr3_length: 14; d_call: TRBD2; j_call: TRBJ2-7; v_call: TRBV7-2; cdr3_nt: TGTGCCAGCACCCAGGGACTAGCGGTCCGCGAGCAGTACTTC; cdr3_aa: CASTQGLAVREQYF
clone_size: NA; cdr3_length: 14; d_call: NA; j_call: TRBJ2-7; v_call: TRBV4-2; cdr3_nt: TGTGCCAGCAGCCAAGTCAGGTTGTACTACGAGCAGTACTTC; cdr3_aa: CASSQVRLYYEQYF
clone_size: NA; cdr3_length: 14; d_call: NA; j_call: TRBJ1-6; v_call: TRBV6-4; cdr3_nt: TGTGCCAGCAGTGAAGGGCAGGGAGGGTCACCCCTCCACTTT; cdr3_aa: CASSEGQGGSPLHF
clone_size: NA; cdr3_length: 12; d_call: NA; j_call: TRBJ1-2; v_call: TRBV30; cdr3_nt: TGTGCCTCCCCGGGACTTTTCTATGGCTACACCTTC; cdr3_aa: CASPGLFYGYTF
clone_size: NA; cdr3_length: 13; d_call: NA; j_call: TRBJ2-1; v_call: TRBV6-5; cdr3_nt: TGTGCCAGCCGGCAGGACTTATACAATGAGCAGTTCTTC; cdr3_aa: CASRQDLYNEQFF
clone_size: NA; cdr3_length: 19; d_call: NA; j_call: TRBJ2-3; v_call: TRBV7-6; cdr3_nt: TGTGCCAGCAGCTTAGGCTTAGGCCAACTCGGGGTACCCACAGATACGCAGTATTTT; cdr3_aa: CASSLGLGQLGVPTDTQYF
clone_size: few; cdr3_length: 12; d_call: NA; j_call: TRBJ1-6; v_call: TRBV2; cdr3_nt: TGTGCCAGCAGGACAGAAAATTCACCCCTCCACTTT; cdr3_aa: CASRTENSPLHF
clone_size: few; cdr3_length: 15; d_call: TRBD2; j_call: TRBJ2-3; v_call: TRBV4-2; cdr3_nt: TGTGCCAGCAGCCAAGAAGCGGGGGGGCCAGATACGCAGTATTTT; cdr3_aa: CASSQEAGGPDTQYF
clone_size: NA; cdr3_length: 15; d_call: NA; j_call: TRBJ1-2; v_call: TRBV6-2/TRBV6-3; cdr3_nt: TGTGCCAGCAGTTATCCCGAAACACCGTTGTATGGCTACACCTTC; cdr3_aa: CASSYPETPLYGYTF
clone_size: NA; cdr3_length: 15; d_call: TRBD1; j_call: TRBJ1-3; v_call: TRBV2; cdr3_nt: TGTGCCAGCAGTGATACAGGGGGCTCTGGAAACACCATATATTTT; cdr3_aa: CASSDTGGSGNTIYF
clone_size: once; cdr3_length: 18; d_call: TRBD2; j_call: TRBJ2-1; v_call: TRBV5-4; cdr3_nt: TGTGCCAGCAGCTTCGGGACTAGCGGGAGGAGCTCCTACAATGAGCAGTTCTTC; cdr3_aa: CASSFGTSGRSSYNEQFF
clone_size: NA; cdr3_length: 13; d_call: NA; j_call: TRBJ1-2; v_call: TRBV12-3/TRBV12-4; cdr3_nt: TGTGCCAGCCTTCAGGAGGACGGCTATGGCTACACCTTC; cdr3_aa: CASLQEDGYGYTF
clone_size: NA; cdr3_length: 15; d_call: TRBD2; j_call: TRBJ2-7; v_call: TRBV7-3; cdr3_nt: TGTGCCAGCAGCGCAACTAGCGGGAGGAGCTACGAGCAGTACTTC; cdr3_aa: CASSATSGRSYEQYF
clone_size: NA; cdr3_length: 12; d_call: TRBD1; j_call: TRBJ1-2; v_call: TRBV6-5; cdr3_nt: TGTGCCACAAATAGGGACAGCTATGGCTACACCTTC; cdr3_aa: CATNRDSYGYTF
clone_size: few; cdr3_length: 12; d_call: TRBD1; j_call: TRBJ1-2; v_call: TRBV24-1; cdr3_nt: TGTGCCACCAGTGAAGGACAGGGGTACTACACCTTC; cdr3_aa: CATSEGQGYYTF
clone_size: few; cdr3_length: 16; d_call: TRBD1; j_call: TRBJ1-1; v_call: TRBV6-6; cdr3_nt: TGTGCCAGCAGGGACACAGGGGACGGCATGAACACTGAAGCTTTCTTT; cdr3_aa: CASRDTGDGMNTEAFF
clone_size: NA; cdr3_length: 13; d_call: NA; j_call: TRBJ1-3; v_call: TRBV5-1; cdr3_nt: TGCGCCAGCAGTAACAGGGTCGGAAACACCATATATTTT; cdr3_aa: CASSNRVGNTIYF
clone_size: NA; cdr3_length: 16; d_call: TRBD1; j_call: TRBJ1-6; v_call: TRBV5-4; cdr3_nt: TGTGCCAGCAGCTTGGGGTCGGGACAGGATTATTCACCCCTCCACTTT; cdr3_aa: CASSLGSGQDYSPLHF
clone_size: NA; cdr3_length: 14; d_call: TRBD1; j_call: TRBJ1-1; v_call: TRBV6-5; cdr3_nt: TGTGCCACAGGACAGGGTTATATGAACACTGAAGCTTTCTTT; cdr3_aa: CATGQGYMNTEAFF
clone_size: NA; cdr3_length: 16; d_call: NA; j_call: TRBJ2-1; v_call: TRBV9; cdr3_nt: TGTGCCAGCAGCGTAGCAGTCAGGGGCTCCTACAATGAGCAGTTCTTC; cdr3_aa: CASSVAVRGSYNEQFF
clone_size: once; cdr3_length: 17; d_call: NA; j_call: TRBJ1-1; v_call: TRBV30; cdr3_nt: TGTGCCTGGAGTGTACAAGCGTGGGAAGGACGGCGGGGGAGAGCTTTCTTT; cdr3_aa: CAWSVQAWEGRRGRAFF
clone_size: NA; cdr3_length: 10; d_call: NA; j_call: TRBJ1-1; v_call: TRBV2; cdr3_nt: TGTGCCAGTTACCGCGTCGGAGCTTTCTTT; cdr3_aa: CASYRVGAFF
clone_size: NA; cdr3_length: 15; d_call: TRBD1; j_call: TRBJ1-2; v_call: TRBV19; cdr3_nt: TGTGCCAGTAGTACGCCGGGACAGGCAAACGGTGGCTACACCTTC; cdr3_aa: CASSTPGQANGGYTF
clone_size: NA; cdr3_length: 13; d_call: NA; j_call: TRBJ1-1; v_call: TRBV12-3/TRBV12-4; cdr3_nt: TGTGCCAGCAGTCCTACAGGGAACACTGAAGCTTTCTTT; cdr3_aa: CASSPTGNTEAFF